The clone carrying this T cell receptor beta chain came up many times. Its target is unknown. The source of the sample is a study of early T cells in non-severe SARS-CoV-2 infection. Study-level information: The chains were unpaired, and the sequenced material was bulk RNA from unsorted whole blood. General study points: Database matching using VDJdb favored anti-spike CD8 responses, with private and CD4 specificities left missing.

Trimming shortened V by 3 bases and J by 4 bases, and 16 bases separated the two germline ends. Per germline, CDR1 MNHNS and CDR2 SASEGT. CDR3 length: 16 amino acids. The library protocol tagged individual cDNA molecules with unique molecular identifiers. From the 5' RACE reads, TCRdb called clonotypes with MiXCR, one entry per CDR3 protein. The sample has roughly 43,000 distinct CDR3 sequences; about 5.3% are singletons. V and J are TRBV6-1 and TRBJ2-1; D is tentatively TRBD1 or TRBD2 (5 bases each). The TCR comes from an adult who was a healthcare worker with PCR-confirmed SARS-CoV-2 infection or an uninfected control (not recorded which). This material consisted of whole blood, taken at baseline. The CDR3: CASSEQSRDGYNEQFF. As DNA, the CDR3 is TGTGCCAGCAGTGAGCAGTCCCGGGACGGATACAATGAGCAGTTCTTC.